The 10 T cell receptor beta chains listed next were all sequenced from one sample in a study of OX40 agonist ivuxolimab in advanced cancers. The library was prepared using the immunoSEQ multiplex PCR assay. Drawn from immuneACCESS, this table holds only the in-frame rearrangements with V and J called that TCRdb kept. Clones are partly lost; checked studies trace under half to an unresolved V gene and leave the rest unexplained. This sample has more than 95,000 clones in its table, and 85% to 95% of those were observed once. The ten largest account for 0.81% of the sample. The material sequenced was CD4+ or CD8+ T cells sorted from blood, taken in a trial of the OX40 agonist ivuxolimab. Source of these receptors: an adult with an advanced solid tumor such as melanoma, head and neck, liver or kidney cancer.

This chain uses TRBV28 with TRBJ1-1; D is perhaps TRBD1 (5 bases). Per the germline V gene, CDR1 is MDHEN and CDR2 is SYDVKM. Deletions cut 6 bases from V and 7 bases from J, with 21 bases between. This CDR3 contains 15 residues. CDR3 bases: TGTGCCAGCAGCCCCCCGACAGACCGGGCTGGTGAAGCTTTCTTT. It codes for CASSPPTDRAGEAFF.

The chain carries TRBV7-9 and TRBJ2-2; 11 bases align to TRBD1. V shed 5 bases and J 4 bases; nucleotides not matched to a gene: 6. From germline, CDR1 is SEHNR and CDR2 FQNEAQ (reference sequence). This CDR3 spans 16 amino acids. The CDR3 is CASSRTGTGGTGELFF. The CDR3 DNA follows: TGTGCCAGCAGCCGGACCGGGACAGGGGGCACCGGGGAGCTGTTTTTT.

The chain employs TRBV7-3 and TRBJ1-1; 8 bases map to TRBD1. The CDR3 sequence is 15 residues long. Trimming at V came to 4 bases and at J to 6 bases, leaving 10 bases not matched to a gene. The V gene's germline CDR1 is SGHTA and CDR2 FQGTGA. DNA for the CDR3: TGTGCCAGCAGCTCCCCGGACCAGGGGGCGTCTGAAGCTTTCTTT. Encoded protein: CASSSPDQGASEAFF.

This chain joins TRBV27 and TRBJ2-1; a weak D match, TRBD1 (5 bases). The germline V gene has CDR1 MNHEY and CDR2 SMNVEV (reference sequence). The CDR3 extends over 15 amino acids. Trimming removed 2 bases from V and 3 bases from J, with 11 bases in between. In DNA, the CDR3 is TGTGCCAGCAGTTTAGGCAGGGTAGGCTACAATGAGCAGTTCTTC. This gives the protein CASSLGRVGYNEQFF.

The chain is built from TRBV10-1 and TRBJ1-1, with 7 nucleotides matching TRBD1. J was trimmed by 1 base and V by 2 bases; bases with no gene match: 1. The CDR3 is made up of 14 amino acids. Per germline, CDR1 WNHNN and CDR2 SYGVQD (reference sequence). The CDR3 loop reads CASSEEGANTEAFF. CDR3 in DNA: TGCGCCAGCAGTGAGGAGGGGGCGAACACTGAAGCTTTCTTT.

V gene TRBV10-3 combines with J gene TRBJ1-4, with no clear D. The ends were cut back, 2 bases at V and 7 bases at J, with 17 bases in the middle. Looked up from germline, CDR1 is ENHRY and CDR2 is SYGVKD. This CDR3 region has 16 residues. CDR3 nucleotide sequence: TGTGCCATCAGTGAGACTTGGTCGGGGATAGGTGAAAAACTGTTTTTT. This codes for CAISETWSGIGEKLFF.

A few counts support this clone. The chain combines TRBV10-3 with TRBJ1-5; 7 nucleotides match TRBD1. Unmatched junction bases numbered 7, after V lost 2 bases and J lost 6 bases. The CDR3 runs 15 residues. From germline, CDR1 is ENHRY and CDR2 SYGVKD. The CDR3 sequence: CAISETGQYGQPQHF. The CDR3 DNA sequence: TGTGCCATCAGTGAGACGGGACAGTATGGTCAGCCCCAGCATTTT.

The chain joins TRBV9 to TRBJ2-3; D ambiguous. The germline V gene encodes CDR1 SGDLS and CDR2 YYNGEE. The V end was cut by 1 base, the J end by 5 bases, with 17 bases between. CDR3 length equals 16 residues. The CDR3 DNA reads as TGTGCCAGCAGCGTATTGGCCATACTTGCACGAGATACGCAGTATTTT. Amino acids: CASSVLAILARDTQYF. Filled out from reference TRBV9 and TRBJ2-3, the complete variable domain reads DSGVTQTPKHLITATGQRVTLRCSPRSGDLSVYWYQQSLDQGLQFLIQYYNGEERAKGNILERFSAQQFPDLHSELNLSSLELGDSALYFCASSVLAILARDTQYFGPGTRLTVL.

J is TRBJ2-7 and V is TRBV18; TRBD1 agrees at 8 bases. Germline CDR1 is KGHSH and CDR2 is LQKENI. Trimming cost V 2 bases and J 5 bases; bases outside gene matches: 8. The CDR3 consists of 15 residues. CDR3 protein: CASSPTPTGGNEQYF. CDR3 DNA: TGTGCCAGCTCACCAACCCCCACAGGGGGGAACGAGCAGTACTTC.

The chain is built from TRBV9 and TRBJ2-1; D is unresolved. Germline V CDR1 and CDR2: SGDLS, YYNGEE. The CDR3 totals 14 residues. Trimming removed 0 bases at V and 7 bases at J, with 11 bases between. The CDR3 loop is CASSVAVGTNEQFF. The CDR3 coding sequence is TGTGCCAGCAGCGTAGCTGTCGGAACGAATGAGCAGTTCTTC.